The 30 T cell receptor beta chains presented below share a single source sample, sequenced in a study of CD8 T cells in ankylosing spondylitis. Each CDR3 protein gets one entry after TCRdb re-called the 5' RACE reads with MiXCR. The table has about 340,000 distinct CDR3 sequences, roughly 14% seen once. Sequencing was done on a sample of blood, either unsorted or a sorted T cell fraction (not recorded which). All receptors come from a male donor with ankylosing spondylitis or in good health (not recorded which).

This clonotype has only a few counts. V usage is TRBV12-3 or TRBV12-4 and J usage is TRBJ1-2, with 7 bases fitting TRBD1. V was pared by 7 bases and J by 4 bases, with 6 bases of the junction left unmatched. The CDR3 has 13 amino acids. The CDR3: CASTRDSSYGYTF. CDR3 coding DNA: TGTGCCAGCACCCGGGACAGCTCCTATGGCTACACCTTC.

The chain employs TRBV5-1 and TRBJ2-5; TRBD2 agrees at 7 bases. J lost 3 bases, V lost 4 bases, and 3 bases had no gene match. CDR1 and CDR2 (germline): SGHRS, YFSETQ. The CDR3 runs 13 residues. As DNA, the CDR3 is TGCGCCAGCAGCAACAGCGGGGAAGAGACCCAGTACTTC. Protein sequence: CASSNSGEETQYF.

This chain connects TRBV6-1 to TRBJ2-3; 10 nucleotides match TRBD2. The V segment lost 8 bases and the J segment 6 bases; nucleotides outside the gene matches: 11. Germline CDR1 reads MNHNS; CDR2 reads SASEGT. The CDR3 is 15 residues long. The CDR3 DNA reads as TGTGCCAGCCGAGACCTAGCGGGGGCTCGGGATACGCAGTATTTT. The encoded protein is CASRDLAGARDTQYF.

The chain has TRBV5-6 and TRBJ2-1, with 9 bases aligning to TRBD2. Germline CDR1 reads SGHDT; CDR2 reads YYEEEE. The CDR3 covers 14 residues. V lost 5 bases to trimming and J lost 7 bases; unmatched junction nucleotides: 7. CDR3 coding DNA: TGTGCCAGCAGTTTTCCGACTAGCGGTAATGAGCAGTTCTTC. Amino acids: CASSFPTSGNEQFF.

Only a few counts were recorded for this clonotype. This CDR3 reads CASSLAGGVRQYF. DNA of the CDR3: TGTGCCAGCAGCTTGGCAGGGGGGGTAAGGCAGTATTTT. V gene TRBV7-2 combines with J gene TRBJ2-3; D may be TRBD1 or TRBD2 (7 bases each). Germline-derived CDR1 and CDR2 are SGHTA and FQGNSA. This CDR3 is built from 13 residues. Trimming pared 3 bases from V and 11 bases from J, leaving 15 bases between.

The chain is built from TRBV10-3 and TRBJ2-3; the D gene is possibly TRBD1 (6 bases). Per germline, CDR1 ENHRY and CDR2 SYGVKD. The CDR3 loop spans 14 amino acids. Trimming cost V 7 bases and J 3 bases, with 14 bases left between them. The CDR3 nucleotides are TGTGCCATCAAGCAGGGGAAGGGGACAGATACGCAGTATTTT. Translated, it gives CAIKQGKGTDTQYF.

The table lists this clonotype with many counts. The J gene is TRBJ1-4, the V gene TRBV5-1; D is ambiguous. Germline V gene sequence: CDR1 SGHRS, CDR2 YFSETQ. The CDR3 loop spans 14 amino acids. The V end lost 1 base, the J end lost 5 bases, and 9 bases lay between the germline ends. This CDR3 is CASSLYTPNEKLFF. CDR3 DNA sequence: TGCGCCAGCAGCTTGTACACACCAAATGAAAAACTGTTTTTT.

This sequence joins TRBV7-9 and TRBJ2-7; D is unclear. Germline CDR1 SEHNR, CDR2 FQNEAQ (reference sequence). CDR3 length: 15 residues. V was trimmed by 5 bases and J by 3 bases, leaving 17 bases between them. The DNA of the CDR3 is TGTGCCAGCAGCCCAACGGGCTCAAAATTCTACGAGCAGTACTTC. Translating gives CASSPTGSKFYEQYF.

This clonotype was recorded at least ten times. J is TRBJ1-2 and V is TRBV10-2; 7 bases are shared with TRBD1. Germline values: CDR1 WSHSY, CDR2 SAAADI. V gave up 7 bases and J gave up 8 bases; unmatched junction bases: 10. The CDR3 has 13 amino acids. The DNA of the CDR3 is TGCGCCAGCAACCCCGACAGGGACGAAGGCTACACCTTC. It specifies CASNPDRDEGYTF.

This clonotype has a handful of counts. This chain uses TRBV2 with TRBJ2-7, with 8 bases that match TRBD2. This CDR3 contains 15 residues. J was trimmed by 2 bases and V by 8 bases; bases with no gene match: 11. In germline, CDR1 is SNHLY, CDR2 FYNNEI. The CDR3 loop reads CASALEREIPYEQYF. The CDR3 DNA reads TGTGCCAGCGCCCTCGAGCGGGAGATACCCTACGAGCAGTACTTC.

The chain is built from TRBV9 and TRBJ2-2; D may be TRBD2 (5 bases). CDR1 is SGDLS and CDR2 is YYNGEE in the germline V gene. Trimming left V 0 bases short and J 2 bases short, with 14 bases between. The CDR3 runs 17 residues. CDR3: CASSVVGLTTNTGELFF. DNA of the CDR3: TGTGCCAGCAGCGTAGTCGGACTTACCACTAACACCGGGGAGCTGTTTTTT.

This clonotype was recorded a few times. This chain joins TRBV20-1 and TRBJ2-2; 9 bases agree with TRBD1. Germline loops: CDR1 DFQATT, CDR2 SNEGSKA (reference sequence). J was trimmed by 5 bases and V by 6 bases; bases with no gene match: 7. This CDR3 region has 14 residues. The CDR3 is CSAPGTGFTGELFF. CDR3 bases: TGCAGTGCCCCCGGGACAGGGTTTACCGGGGAGCTGTTTTTT.

This clonotype was recorded a few times. The CDR3 reads CASSKTGGYEQYF. In nucleotides, the CDR3 is TGTGCCAGCAGTAAGACAGGAGGATACGAGCAGTACTTC. The chain joins TRBV6-1 to TRBJ2-7; TRBD1 might be the D (6 bases). Germline V lookup: CDR1 MNHNS, CDR2 SASEGT. V was shortened by 5 bases and J by 4 bases, with 12 bases between the two germline ends. This CDR3 is 13 amino acids long.

The V and J genes are TRBV20-1 and TRBJ2-3, with D perhaps TRBD1 (6 bases). CDR3 length: 16 amino acids. Germline V lookup: CDR1 DFQATT, CDR2 SNEGSKA (reference sequence). V shed 3 bases and J shed 2 bases, with 18 bases lying between them. The CDR3 sequence is CSASKWHRDLTDTQYF. The CDR3 region has the DNA TGCAGTGCTAGTAAGTGGCACAGGGATCTCACAGATACGCAGTATTTT.

This clonotype has more than one count but fewer than ten. The chain recombines TRBV3-1 with TRBJ2-3; tentatively, D is TRBD1 or TRBD2 (6 bases each). Trimming removed 9 bases from V and 4 bases from J, with 20 bases in between. Germline assignment: CDR1 LGHDT and CDR2 YNNKEL (reference sequence). The CDR3 runs 15 residues. CDR3 sequence: CASSGNREDADTQYF. In nucleotides, the CDR3 is TGTGCCAGTAGCGGTAACAGGGAGGACGCAGATACGCAGTATTTT.

There are a few counts of this clonotype. The chain combines TRBV6-1 with TRBJ1-2; 9 bases are a match to TRBD1. The CDR3 loop spans 13 amino acids. The junction had 4 bases not matched to a gene; V was cut back by 7 bases and J by 4 bases. Germline CDR1 and CDR2: MNHNS and SASEGT. CDR3 DNA sequence: TGTGCCAGCACCCTGACAGGGGGCTATGGCTACACCTTC. Amino acid sequence: CASTLTGGYGYTF.

Only a few counts were recorded for this clonotype. The rearrangement joins TRBV2 to TRBJ2-7, with 7 bases lining up with TRBD1. This CDR3 has 15 amino acids. Germline values: CDR1 SNHLY, CDR2 FYNNEI. The V and J ends lost 4 bases and 3 bases, in that order; junction bases with no gene match: 9. CDR3 sequence: CASSGISAGGYEQYF. For the CDR3, the DNA is TGTGCCAGCAGTGGGATTTCGGCAGGGGGCTACGAGCAGTACTTC.

The J gene is TRBJ1-5, the V gene TRBV5-1; the D is unclear. Per the germline V gene, CDR1 is SGHRS and CDR2 is YFSETQ. CDR3 length: 15 amino acids. V was trimmed by 2 bases and J by 2 bases, leaving 11 bases between them. For the CDR3, the DNA is TGCGCCAGCAGCTTCGACCCTCGGGGCAATCAGCCCCAGCATTTT. Encoded protein: CASSFDPRGNQPQHF.

The genes are TRBV25-1 and TRBJ1-1; possibly TRBD1 for D (5 bases). Germline loops: CDR1 MGHDK, CDR2 SYGVNS. This CDR3 contains 14 residues. With 6 bases removed from V and 5 bases from J, the gap between germline ends came to 16 bases. The CDR3 DNA follows: TGTGCCAGCAGGGCAGGGAATTGGAATACTGAAGCTTTCTTT. Encoded protein: CASRAGNWNTEAFF.

The count of this clonotype is one. CDR3 residues: CASSVSGVAYNEQFF. In nucleotides, the CDR3 is TGTGCCAGCAGTGTTAGCGGGGTTGCCTACAATGAGCAGTTCTTC. V gene TRBV28 combines with J gene TRBJ2-1, with 8 bases matching TRBD2. V was clipped by 5 bases and J by 2 bases; unmatched bases: 5. In germline, CDR1 is MDHEN, CDR2 SYDVKM. This CDR3 region has 15 residues.

In its sample, this clonotype was seen a few times. The chain joins TRBV5-1 to TRBJ2-1; 7 nucleotides match TRBD2. There are 17 residues in the CDR3. The germline gives CDR1 SGHRS, CDR2 YFSETQ. With 1 base clipped from V and 0 bases from J, the junction kept 7 bases outside the gene matches. As DNA, the CDR3 is TGCGCCAGCAGCTTGCATGTCGGCGGGAGCTCCTACAATGAGCAGTTCTTC. Protein: CASSLHVGGSSYNEQFF. The whole variable domain, remainder taken from reference TRBV5-1 and TRBJ2-1, is KAGVTQTPRYLIKTRGQQVTLSCSPISGHRSVSWYQQTPGQGLQFLFEYFSETQRNKGNFPGRFSGRQFSNSRSEMNVSTLELGDSALYLCASSLHVGGSSYNEQFFGPGTRLTVL.

Written as DNA, the CDR3 is TGCGCCAGCGGAGCCGGACAGGACAACTATGGCTACACCTTC. Translation gives CASGAGQDNYGYTF. The chain combines TRBV10-2 with TRBJ1-2, with 7 bases aligning to TRBD1. Germline V lookup: CDR1 WSHSY, CDR2 SAAADI. The V segment lost 8 bases and the J segment 2 bases; nucleotides outside the gene matches: 8. CDR3 size: 14 residues.

This clonotype was observed at least ten times. CDR3: CASNPQTLNTEAFF. The CDR3 DNA reads as TGCGCCAGCAACCCACAGACACTGAACACTGAAGCTTTCTTT. The gene calls are TRBV5-1 and TRBJ1-1, with D hard to call. Trimming stripped 6 bases from V and 0 bases from J, with 12 bases between. Germline-derived CDR1 and CDR2 are SGHRS and YFSETQ. The CDR3 contains 14 residues.

A few counts support this clonotype. The chain uses TRBV11-2 and TRBJ2-7; no firm D call. V was shortened by 6 bases and J by 7 bases, with 13 bases between the two germline ends. The germline gives CDR1 SGHAT, CDR2 FQNNGV. The CDR3 runs 12 residues. CDR3 region: CASRKGVEEQYF. CDR3 coding DNA: TGTGCCAGCAGAAAGGGTGTAGAAGAGCAGTACTTC.

V usage is TRBV5-1 and J usage is TRBJ2-2; unclear D gene. The CDR3 length is 14 residues. CDR1 is SGHRS, CDR2 YFSETQ, per germline. With 4 bases removed from V and 6 bases from J, the gap between germline ends came to 13 bases. CDR3 residues: CASSPPTDPGELFF. CDR3 bases: TGCGCCAGCAGCCCCCCGACGGACCCCGGGGAGCTGTTTTTT.

This clonotype was recorded at least ten times. V gene TRBV7-2 combines with J gene TRBJ1-3; D remains unclear. V lost 2 bases, J lost 0 bases, and 11 bases lay in between. Per germline, CDR1 SGHTA and CDR2 FQGNSA. CDR3 size: 16 residues. CDR3 in amino acids: CASSLTWRDSGNTIYF. The CDR3 coding sequence is TGTGCCAGCAGCTTAACCTGGCGGGACTCTGGAAACACCATATATTTT.

This chain joins TRBV13 and TRBJ2-1; TRBD2 aligns across 13 bases. After removal of 5 bases from V and 2 bases from J, the junction contained 15 bases not matched to a gene. The CDR3 spans 20 residues. Germline assignment: CDR1 PRHDT and CDR2 FYEKMQ (reference sequence). The CDR3 coding sequence is TGTGCCAGCAGCACCCTACTAGCGGGAGGGCGCGGGGCCACCTACAATGAGCAGTTCTTC. The encoded protein is CASSTLLAGGRGATYNEQFF.

J is TRBJ1-2 and V is TRBV25-1, with D maybe TRBD1 (5 bases). Germline V gene data show CDR1 as MGHDK and CDR2 as SYGVNS. The CDR3 has 12 amino acids. Trimming left V 5 bases short and J 4 bases short, with 8 bases between. CDR3 in amino acids: CASSTRGYGYTF. Here the CDR3 DNA reads TGTGCCAGCAGTACGAGGGGCTATGGCTACACCTTC.

Note on this clonotype: A much larger clone differs by one base, so this may be a read error. The V call is TRBV25-1, the J call TRBJ2-3; D tentatively reads TRBD1 or TRBD2 (6 bases each). V lost 7 bases, J lost 4 bases, and 18 bases lay in between. Germline values: CDR1 MGHDK, CDR2 SYGVNS. This CDR3 comprises 15 residues. CDR3 nucleotide sequence: TGTGCCAGCAACGAAGGGGGGACCAGCTCAGATACGCAGTATTTT. It is translated as CASNEGGTSSDTQYF.

This chain uses TRBV21-1 with TRBJ2-7; the table assigns TRBD1, which was not confirmed against the DNA. TRBV21-1 is annotated as a pseudogene. This CDR3 spans 14 amino acids. The chain's CDR3 is CASTYQGARDEQYF. The CDR3 DNA is TGTGCCAGCACCTACCAGGGGGCTCGGGACGAGCAGTACTTC.